Shown below are 23 T cell receptor beta chains from a single sample sequenced in a study of cytomegalovirus exposure and HLA in healthy donors. The PCR made use of 60 Vbeta and 13 Jbeta primers. Here immunoSEQ multiplex PCR was the method, and the copy in TCRdb shows in-frame clones only, minus some. The sample has about 150,000 clones, more than 75% seen once. The specimen was PBMCs. Every receptor here comes from a man aged 25 to 45 in good health and CMV-seropositive.

V gene TRBV4-2 combines with J gene TRBJ2-7, with TRBD1 matching over 9 bases. This CDR3 spans 14 amino acids. Germline V gene data show CDR1 as LGHNA and CDR2 as YNFKEQ. V was clipped by 3 bases and J by 3 bases; unmatched bases: 3. For the CDR3, the DNA is TGTGCCAGCAGCCAGGGACAGGGTGACTACGAGCAGTACTTC. It yields the protein CASSQGQGDYEQYF.

The chain couples TRBV7-3 to TRBJ2-7; D is possibly TRBD1 (6 bases). The germline CDR1 and CDR2 sequences are SGHTA and FQGTGA. This CDR3 spans 13 amino acids. V lost 2 bases and J lost 7, with 12 bases in between. The CDR3 DNA reads TGTGCCAGCAGCTTAGGACAGTCGAGTGAGCAGTACTTC. Translated: CASSLGQSSEQYF.

This clone appeared a few times. The gene calls are TRBV5-4 and TRBJ1-5; TRBD1 might be the D (5 bases). V lost 4 bases, J lost 8 bases, and 16 bases lay in between. The CDR3 is made up of 14 amino acids. The germline gives CDR1 SGHNT, CDR2 YYREEE (reference sequence). DNA of the CDR3: TGTGCCAGCAGCGCCCAGGGCGCTGATGAGCCCCAGCATTTT. Its protein is CASSAQGADEPQHF. The full variable domain, with the rest looked up from reference TRBV5-4 and TRBJ1-5, is ETGVTQSPTHLIKTRGQQVTLRCSSQSGHNTVSWYQQALGQGPQFIFQYYREEENGRGNFPPRFSGLQFPNYSSELNVNALELDDSALYLCASSAQGADEPQHFGDGTRLSIL.

This chain joins TRBV28 and TRBJ1-4; 7 nucleotides line up with TRBD1. The germline gives CDR1 MDHEN, CDR2 SYDVKM. With 1 base clipped from V and 4 bases from J, the junction kept 6 bases outside the gene matches. CDR3 length equals 16 residues. The CDR3: CASSLFPGQINEKLFF. DNA for the CDR3: TGTGCCAGCAGTTTATTTCCGGGACAGATTAATGAAAAACTGTTTTTT.

Only a few counts were recorded for this clone. J is TRBJ2-5 and V is TRBV29-1, with 9 bases aligning to TRBD2. The CDR3 is made up of 14 amino acids. Germline lookup yields CDR1 SQVTM and CDR2 ANQGSEA. V was clipped by 7 bases and J by 5 bases; unmatched bases: 11. The DNA for the CDR3 is TGCAGCGGGGGCGGGGTAGCGGGAGCGGAGACCCAGTACTTC. It specifies CSGGGVAGAETQYF.

The rearrangement links TRBV5-1 to TRBJ2-1; the match to TRBD2 covers 10 bases. The CDR3 runs to 15 residues. With V trimmed by 3 bases and J by 9 bases, 9 bases remained unmatched. Germline lookup yields CDR1 SGHRS and CDR2 YFSETQ. CDR3 nucleotides: TGCGCCAGCAGCTCAAATCAGGGACTAGCGTGTGAGCAGTTCTTC. It translates to CASSSNQGLACEQFF.

Worth noting for this clone: Germline and junction disagree at one end, which may indicate a read error. The gene calls are TRBV7-9 and TRBJ2-7; TRBD2 matches at 8 bases. The germline V gene has CDR1 SEHNR and CDR2 FQNEAQ (reference sequence). The CDR3 spans 18 residues. In nucleotides, the CDR3 is TGTTCCAGCAGCCCGGAGGGTGGGATCGGCGGGAGGCCCTACGAGCAGTACTTC. This codes for CSSSPEGGIGGRPYEQYF.

V gene TRBV13 combines with J gene TRBJ2-2; TRBD2 agrees at 7 bases. This CDR3 has 16 residues. The junction had 8 bases not matched to a gene; V was cut back by 6 bases and J by 1 base. Germline assignment: CDR1 PRHDT and CDR2 FYEKMQ (reference sequence). CDR3 protein: CASSRVASGNTGELFF. The CDR3 DNA sequence: TGTGCCAGCAGTCGCGTGGCTAGCGGGAACACCGGGGAGCTGTTTTTT.

The chain is built from TRBV9 and TRBJ2-5; D perhaps matches TRBD1 (6 bases). Trimming removed 0 bases at V and 5 bases at J, with 17 bases between. The CDR3 is 16 amino acids. The V gene's germline CDR1 is SGDLS and CDR2 YYNGEE. The CDR3 DNA is TGTGCCAGCAGCGTAGCGCCAGGGTCAGGGGAGGAGACCCAGTACTTC. Protein product: CASSVAPGSGEETQYF.

This clone appeared once. V gene TRBV5-1 combines with J gene TRBJ1-2, with 9 nucleotides matching TRBD1. V lost 0 bases to trimming and J lost 3 bases; unmatched junction nucleotides: 6. The CDR3 totals 16 residues. Germline CDR1 SGHRS, CDR2 YFSETQ. In nucleotides, the CDR3 is TGCGCCAGCAGCTTGGATACAGGGGGCGCGGACTATGGCTACACCTTC. Translation: CASSLDTGGADYGYTF.

The V call is TRBV15, the J call TRBJ1-3; no firm D call. The length of the CDR3 is 15 residues. Germline CDR1 LNHNV, CDR2 YYDKDF (reference sequence). Trimming removed 0 bases from V and 3 bases from J, with 9 bases in between. The CDR3 DNA reads TGTGCCACCAGCAGAGAACCACCCGGTGGAAACACCATATATTTT. This codes for CATSREPPGGNTIYF.

The rearrangement links TRBV4-1 to TRBJ2-3; 10 nucleotides agree with TRBD2. CDR3 length: 15 amino acids. Trimming at V came to 4 bases and at J to 1 base, leaving 2 bases not matched to a gene. Germline V lookup: CDR1 MGHRA, CDR2 YSYEKL. CDR3 nucleotide sequence: TGCGCCAGCAGCCGGGGGACTAGCGGCACAGATACGCAGTATTTT. Protein product: CASSRGTSGTDTQYF.

The V call is TRBV29-1, the J call TRBJ2-3; 10 nucleotides line up with TRBD1. Germline CDR1 SQVTM, CDR2 ANQGSEA. The length of the CDR3 is 14 residues. J lost 3 bases, V lost 7 bases, and 7 bases had no gene match. The DNA of the CDR3 is TGCAGCGGGGGGACAGGGGTGGGAACAGATACGCAGTATTTT. Translation: CSGGTGVGTDTQYF.

The CDR3 DNA follows: TGTGCCATCAGTTGGACAGGGCGGGTCACTGAAGCTTTCTTT. Translating gives CAISWTGRVTEAFF. This chain links TRBV10-3 with TRBJ1-1; 8 bases are a match to TRBD1. This CDR3 has 14 amino acids. Trimming removed 5 bases from V and 4 bases from J; junction bases left unmatched: 6. CDR1 and CDR2 (germline): ENHRY, SYGVKD.

V usage is TRBV5-1 and J usage is TRBJ2-2; a possible D gene is TRBD1 (5 bases). The V end lost 7 bases, the J end lost 0 bases, and 10 bases lay between the germline ends. There are 14 residues in the CDR3. Germline-derived CDR1 and CDR2 are SGHRS and YFSETQ. CDR3 DNA: TGCGCCAGCCGGGTAGGGGCGAACACCGGGGAGCTGTTTTTT. Translation gives CASRVGANTGELFF.

This chain uses TRBV5-1 with TRBJ1-3; D perhaps matches TRBD1 (5 bases). The CDR3 length is 15 residues. The V gene lost 4 bases and the J gene lost 0 bases, with 11 bases spanning the gap. CDR1 SGHRS and CDR2 YFSETQ come from the germline V gene. CDR3 DNA: TGCGCCAGCAGCCAAACAGGCCTCTCTGGAAACACCATATATTTT. Encoded protein: CASSQTGLSGNTIYF.

The chain links TRBV5-1 to TRBJ2-1; 8 nucleotides agree with TRBD2. Germline V gene sequence: CDR1 SGHRS, CDR2 YFSETQ. J gave up 8 bases and V 1 base, and 8 bases lay outside the gene matches. The CDR3 is 15 residues long. The CDR3 sequence: CASSLSGTRIYEQFF. As DNA, the CDR3 is TGCGCCAGCAGCTTGAGCGGGACTAGGATATATGAGCAGTTCTTC.

The CDR3 here is CASGTPRVEQFF. The CDR3, as DNA: TGTGCCAGCGGCACTCCACGGGTAGAGCAGTTCTTC. The chain has TRBV6-1 and TRBJ2-1; unclear D gene. Germline V lookup: CDR1 MNHNS, CDR2 SASEGT. V was cut by 8 bases and J by 10 bases, with 15 bases left in between. CDR3 size: 12 residues.

V and J are TRBV11-2 and TRBJ1-3; D gene uncertain. Trimming left V 3 bases short and J 4 bases short, with 16 bases between. The germline CDR1 and CDR2 sequences are SGHAT and FQNNGV. The CDR3 loop spans 16 amino acids. The CDR3 loop is CASSFGLIHSGNTIYF. The DNA of the CDR3 is TGTGCCAGCAGCTTTGGACTGATACATTCCGGAAACACCATATATTTT.

The gene calls are TRBV19 and TRBJ2-1; a weak D match, TRBD2 (6 bases). V gave up 6 bases and J gave up 8 bases, with 20 bases separating them. Germline CDR1 reads LNHDA; CDR2 reads SQIVND (reference sequence). The CDR3 length is 15 residues. CDR3 loop: CASSPRDHTGDEQFF. DNA of the CDR3: TGTGCCAGTAGCCCCCGGGACCACACGGGAGATGAGCAGTTCTTC.

In DNA form, the CDR3 reads TGTGCCATCAGTGAGGGCGGGCTAGCGGGAGGTGACACCGGGGAGCTGTTTTTT. This encodes CAISEGGLAGGDTGELFF. J is TRBJ1-3 and V is TRBV10-3; TRBD2 aligns across 11 bases. The better agreement between TRBJ2-2 and the DNA end casts doubt on the J call. Germline V lookup: CDR1 ENHRY, CDR2 SYGVKD. This CDR3 comprises 18 residues.

The J gene is TRBJ2-2, the V gene TRBV18; 7 bases map to TRBD1. The CDR3 runs 16 residues. Germline V gene data show CDR1 as KGHSH and CDR2 as LQKENI. After removal of 2 bases from V and 4 bases from J, the junction contained 7 bases not matched to a gene. The CDR3 protein is CASSPYTTGITGELFF. CDR3 sequence (DNA): TGTGCCAGCTCACCATATACGACAGGGATCACCGGGGAGCTGTTTTTT.

The CDR3 coding sequence is TGTGCCAGCAGCCCGATAGTAAATGAGCAGTTCTTC. Translated, it gives CASSPIVNEQFF. The V gene is TRBV11-2, the J gene TRBJ2-1; D is unclear. Between the trimmed V and J ends, which lost 5 bases and 7 bases, there was a span of 9 bases. CDR1 is SGHAT and CDR2 is FQNNGV in the germline V gene. The CDR3 covers 12 residues.